This T cell receptor (beta chain) was observed in a study of blood T cell repertoires in COVID-19. Across the study: Some COVID-19 samples were acute and others convalescent; all came from the United States, Italy and Spain. PBMCs, B-cell-depleted T cells, or T cells provided the cDNA or gDNA that made up the material.

Original data processing: Amplified reference gene primers provided the basis for estimating nucleated cell counts. The protocol was immunoSEQ multiplex PCR, while the TCRdb copy is restricted to in-frame clones and leaves out a portion. The DNA gave D and trimming, while V, J and clone size come from that table. The sample lists a few hundred thousand clones, about 87% occurring once. The CDR3 runs to 14 residues. CDR1 is LGHNT, CDR2 FRNRAP, per germline. Trimming pared 3 bases from V and 4 bases from J, leaving 12 bases between. This clonotype originated in a woman between 40 and 55 years old with acute or convalescent COVID-19. The sequenced material came from peripheral blood. The chain employs TRBV12-5 and TRBJ1-2; the D is unclear. CDR3 coding DNA: TGTGCTAGTGGTTTAGTCTATAGCGGCTATGGCTACACCTTC. Translation gives CASGLVYSGYGYTF.